The present TCR beta chain was sequenced within a study of OX40 agonist ivuxolimab in advanced cancers. The method was immunoSEQ multiplex PCR; TCRdb's version includes in-frame clones alone and lacks a portion of them. This sample has 90,000 to 130,000 clones, with approximately 90% found just once. Details on this clone: Its specificity is not known.

The length of the CDR3 is 13 residues. V was trimmed by 5 bases and J by 7 bases, leaving 12 bases between them. Per germline, CDR1 LNHDA and CDR2 SQIVND (reference sequence). Notes on the study in general: It was also the case that some nonresponders had low normalized T-cell clonal expansion.

This clonotype was obtained from an adult with an advanced solid tumor such as melanoma, head and neck, liver or kidney cancer. This material consisted of CD4+ or CD8+ T cells sorted from blood, taken in a trial of the OX40 agonist ivuxolimab. The chain links TRBV19 to TRBJ1-5, with a weak D call TRBD1 (6 bases). CDR3 DNA: TGTGCCAGTAGTGTACAGGGAGGGCAGCCCCAGCATTTT. Translation: CASSVQGGQPQHF.